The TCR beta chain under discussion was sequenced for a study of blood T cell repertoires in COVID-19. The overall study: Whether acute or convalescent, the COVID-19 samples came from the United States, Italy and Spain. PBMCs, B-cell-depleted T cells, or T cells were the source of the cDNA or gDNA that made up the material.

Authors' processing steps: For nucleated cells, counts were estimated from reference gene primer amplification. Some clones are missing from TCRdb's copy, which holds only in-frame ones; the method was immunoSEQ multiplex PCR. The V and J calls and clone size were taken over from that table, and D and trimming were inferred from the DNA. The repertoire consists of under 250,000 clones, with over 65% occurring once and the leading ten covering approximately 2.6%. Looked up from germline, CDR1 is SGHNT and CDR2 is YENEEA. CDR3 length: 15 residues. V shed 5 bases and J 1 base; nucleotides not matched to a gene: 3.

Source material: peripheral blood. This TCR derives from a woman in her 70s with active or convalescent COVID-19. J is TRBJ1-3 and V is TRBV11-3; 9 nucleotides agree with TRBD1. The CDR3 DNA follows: TGTGCCAGCAGCGCCGGGACAGGGTCTGGAAACACCATATATTTT. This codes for CASSAGTGSGNTIYF. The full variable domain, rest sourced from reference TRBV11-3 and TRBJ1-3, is EAGVVQSPRYKIIEKKQPVAFWCNPISGHNTLYWYLQNLGQGPELLIRYENEEAVDDSQLPKDRFSAERLKGVDSTLKIQPAELGDSAVYLCASSAGTGSGNTIYFGEGSWLTVV.